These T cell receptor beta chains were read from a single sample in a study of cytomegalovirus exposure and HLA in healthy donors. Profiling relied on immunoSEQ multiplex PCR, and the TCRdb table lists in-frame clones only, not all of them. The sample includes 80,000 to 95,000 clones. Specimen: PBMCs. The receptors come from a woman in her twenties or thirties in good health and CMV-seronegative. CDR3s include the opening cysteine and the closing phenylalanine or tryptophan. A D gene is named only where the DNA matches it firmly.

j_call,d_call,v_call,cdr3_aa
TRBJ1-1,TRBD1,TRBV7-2,CASSLFRQGEAFF
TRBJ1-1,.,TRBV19,CASSIQGRNTEAFF
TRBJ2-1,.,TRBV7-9,CASSLESEGAGQFF
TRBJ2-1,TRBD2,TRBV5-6,CASSLRRGSSYNEQFF
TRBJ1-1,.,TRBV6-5,CASSYSPGPGGEAFF
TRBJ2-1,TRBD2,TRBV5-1,CASSPGGGRGGNEQFF
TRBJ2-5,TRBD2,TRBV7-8,CASSLAGLAETQYF
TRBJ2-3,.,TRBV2,CASSDPGEIYTDTQYF
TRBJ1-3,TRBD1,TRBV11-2,CASSLDRNSGNTIYF
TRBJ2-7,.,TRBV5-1,CASSFTRQAPSYEQYF
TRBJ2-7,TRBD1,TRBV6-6,CASSPTGQVEQYF
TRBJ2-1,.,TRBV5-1,CASSLAGFLNEQFF
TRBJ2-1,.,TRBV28,CASSSTGGKQFF
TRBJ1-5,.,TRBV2,CASSSTGAGSQPQHF
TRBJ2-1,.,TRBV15,CATSSRSTGYNEQFF
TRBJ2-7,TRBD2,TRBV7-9,CASSPGTSSEQYF
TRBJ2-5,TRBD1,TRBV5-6,CASSLQGGTETQYF